The rows below give T cell receptor beta chains drawn from one sample of a study of blood T cell repertoires in COVID-19. This table comes from immunoSEQ multiplex PCR, and its TCRdb copy is limited to in-frame clones, with some not included. The data show a few hundred thousand clones, with roughly 84% seen just once and 6.8% held by the top ten. The sequencing sample was made of PBMCs or T cells enriched from blood (not recorded which). The receptor set was obtained from a woman between 40 and 50 years old who had recovered from COVID-19. The CDR3 runs from the conserved cysteine through the conserved F or W. The D gene is left open where the match is weak. The size field is filled for only some rows; it gives once, few, many or a size class.

TGTGCCAGCAGCTTACGGCGGGGGGACAGTAGACAAGAGACCCAGTACTTC	CASSLRRGDSRQETQYF	.	TRBJ2-5	TRBV7-9	few
TGTGCCAGCGACAGCGGGAGTGTCGGGGAGCTGTTTTTT	CASDSGSVGELFF	TRBD2	TRBJ2-2	TRBV5-5	.
TGTGCCAGCAGCGTAGACCCGGGATCTGGAAACACCATATATTTT	CASSVDPGSGNTIYF	.	TRBJ1-3	TRBV9	.
TGTGCCAGCAGCCAGGGTCGGGACAGGAGGAACACTGAAGCTTTCTTT	CASSQGRDRRNTEAFF	TRBD1	TRBJ1-1	TRBV3-1/TRBV3-2	.
TGTGCCAGTAGAATTGACGGACTAGCGGGAGCAAGTAATGAGCAGTTCTTC	CASRIDGLAGASNEQFF	TRBD2	TRBJ2-1	TRBV19	.
TGTGCCAGCAGCGTACACAGGACCCTCTACGGCTACACCTTC	CASSVHRTLYGYTF	.	TRBJ1-2	TRBV9	.
TGTGCTAGTGGTTTCGGCAATGAGCAGTTCTTC	CASGFGNEQFF	.	TRBJ2-1	TRBV12-5	few
TGTGCCAGCAGCCCTCTGACAGGCAACATTAAAGCTTTCTTT	CASSPLTGNIKAFF	.	TRBJ1-1	TRBV7-2	.
TGTGCCAGCAGCCAAGACCCCGCAGCGGCCGGCAGCCACGAGCAGTACTTC	CASSQDPAAAGSHEQYF	.	TRBJ2-7	TRBV3-1/TRBV3-2	.
TGTGCCAGCAGCTTATCTGGGAGGGCCCAGGAGACCCAGTACTTC	CASSLSGRAQETQYF	TRBD2	TRBJ2-5	TRBV11-2	once
TGTGCCAGCAGCTTGGAATGGACAGGGGGCACCTTGGGTACGCAGTATTTT	CASSLEWTGGTLGTQYF	TRBD1	TRBJ2-3	TRBV5-6	.
TGTGCCAGCAGTTTAGGAGGGGGCGGTGAAGCTTTCTTT	CASSLGGGGEAFF	TRBD1	TRBJ1-1	TRBV12-3/TRBV12-4	.
TGTGCCATCAGTGAGTCGGAGCGGTCCACACCGTATTTT	CAISESERSTPYF	.	TRBJ2-3	TRBV10-3	.
TGTGCCAGCAGTTTACTGTCGGGTTATAATTCACCCCTCCACTTT	CASSLLSGYNSPLHF	.	TRBJ1-6	TRBV28	few